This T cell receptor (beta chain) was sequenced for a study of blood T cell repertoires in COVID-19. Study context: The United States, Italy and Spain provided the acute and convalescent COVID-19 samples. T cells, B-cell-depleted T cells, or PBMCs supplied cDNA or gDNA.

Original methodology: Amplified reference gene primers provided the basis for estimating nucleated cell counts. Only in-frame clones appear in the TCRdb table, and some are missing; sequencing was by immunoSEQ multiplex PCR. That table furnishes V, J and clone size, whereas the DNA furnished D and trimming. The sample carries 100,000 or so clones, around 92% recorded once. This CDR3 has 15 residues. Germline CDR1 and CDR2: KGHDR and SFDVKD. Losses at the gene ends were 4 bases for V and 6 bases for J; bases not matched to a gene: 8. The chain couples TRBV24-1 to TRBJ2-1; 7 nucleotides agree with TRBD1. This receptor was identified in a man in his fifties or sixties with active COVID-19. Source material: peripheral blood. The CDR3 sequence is CATSERADRLNEQFF. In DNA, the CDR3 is TGTGCCACCAGTGAGAGGGCGGACAGGCTCAATGAGCAGTTCTTC.